This record concerns one T cell receptor (beta chain) sequence. The time point: blood 2 weeks post-SBRT. Stated treatment: 15 Gy SBRT to primary tumor, nephrectomy 4 weeks later. These data come from a study of radiation and T cells in renal cell carcinoma. TCRdb's copy holds only in-frame clones and misses some; the assay was immunoSEQ multiplex PCR. The sample includes 100,000 to 150,000 clones, over 75% of them seen just once. J gave up 7 bases and V 6 bases, and 6 bases lay outside the gene matches. The CDR3 has 15 residues. Germline assignment: CDR1 MDHEN and CDR2 SYDVKM. The TCR comes from a man aged 50 to 60 with renal cell carcinoma. Specimen: blood, collected from a patient whose treatment included radiotherapy and nephrectomy. This sequence joins TRBV28 and TRBJ2-2; 12 nucleotides match TRBD2. The DNA for the CDR3 is TGTGCCAGCAGCCGACTAGCGGGAGTAAACGGGGAGCTGTTTTTT. As protein: CASSRLAGVNGELFF.